This T cell receptor (beta chain) derives from a study of blood T cell repertoires in COVID-19. The data were produced by immunoSEQ multiplex PCR, yet TCRdb's version contains in-frame clones alone and is incomplete. Of about 160,000 clones detected, approximately 80% appear once; the ten largest clones hold about a tenth. The sequenced sample was peripheral blood. The receptor was isolated from a woman of 80 years or more with active or convalescent COVID-19.

In nucleotides, the CDR3 is TGTGCCAGCAGTTACTCGGGGGGAAGCTCTGAAGCTTTCTTT. This codes for CASSYSGGSSEAFF. V and J are TRBV6-5 and TRBJ1-1, with D perhaps matching TRBD1 (5 bases). Germline assignment: CDR1 MNHEY and CDR2 SVGAGI. This CDR3 region has 14 residues. Trimming took off 0 bases at V and 6 bases at J, with 11 bases between the two ends.